The 13 T cell receptor beta chains below come from one sample, sequenced in a study of T-cell reconstitution after alpha-beta-depleted transplantation in children. Molecular barcoding with unique molecular identifiers was used for the TCRbeta library. Via MiXCR, TCRdb re-called the PCR reads, giving one row per CDR3 protein. The repertoire holds fewer than 550,000 distinct CDR3 sequences, about 10% seen once, with 2% in the top ten. The sequencing used PBMCs, collected before TCRalphabeta/CD19-depleted stem cell transplant. These receptors originate from a child aged 2-9 years with inherited bone marrow failure, due to receive a stem cell transplant.

This clonotype has more than one count but fewer than ten. The V and J genes are TRBV19 and TRBJ1-1, with D possibly matching TRBD1 (6 bases). The germline gives CDR1 LNHDA, CDR2 SQIVND (reference sequence). V gave up 5 bases and J gave up 2 bases, with 12 bases separating them. The CDR3 is made up of 14 amino acids. CDR3 bases: TGTGCCAGTAGTTTCGGACAGCTAAACACTGAAGCTTTCTTT. Its protein product is CASSFGQLNTEAFF.

This clonotype was recorded at least ten times. The chain links TRBV9 to TRBJ2-1; tentatively, D is TRBD1 (6 bases). This CDR3 contains 16 residues. Deletions cut 3 bases from V and 4 bases from J, with 17 bases between. Germline CDR1 reads SGDLS; CDR2 reads YYNGEE. DNA of the CDR3: TGTGCCAGCAGCGAGCCACCCGGGACAAAGTACAATGAGCAGTTCTTC. It translates to CASSEPPGTKYNEQFF.

Many counts were recorded for this clonotype. DNA of the CDR3: TGTGCCAGCAGCGTAACGGGTTTCCGAACAGGGGAGCTGTTTTTT. Its translation is CASSVTGFRTGELFF. J is TRBJ2-2 and V is TRBV9; D not certain. The CDR3 loop spans 15 amino acids. The V end lost 1 base, the J end lost 8 bases, and 15 bases lay between the germline ends. Germline CDR1 is SGDLS and CDR2 is YYNGEE. Full variable domain (missing parts from reference TRBV9 and TRBJ2-2): DSGVTQTPKHLITATGQRVTLRCSPRSGDLSVYWYQQSLDQGLQFLIQYYNGEERAKGNILERFSAQQFPDLHSELNLSSLELGDSALYFCASSVTGFRTGELFFGEGSRLTVL.

This clonotype has ten or more counts. The chain employs TRBV10-3 and TRBJ1-2; no definite D call. Germline assignment: CDR1 ENHRY and CDR2 SYGVKD. Trimming removed 6 bases from V and 3 bases from J, with 14 bases in between. This CDR3 is 14 amino acids long. The CDR3 is CAISLTSHDYGYTF. CDR3 nucleotides: TGTGCCATCAGCCTGACAAGTCATGACTATGGCTACACCTTC.

In this sample, this clonotype turned up many times. This chain uses TRBV7-6 with TRBJ2-3; 9 bases map to TRBD2. Germline values: CDR1 SGHVS, CDR2 FNYEAQ. CDR3 size: 16 residues. Losses at the gene ends were 5 bases for V and 0 bases for J; bases not matched to a gene: 6. The chain's CDR3 is CASSLPTSGSTDTQYF. CDR3 nucleotide sequence: TGTGCCAGCAGCCTCCCGACTAGCGGAAGCACAGATACGCAGTATTTT.

This clonotype was seen many times. V gene TRBV12-3 or TRBV12-4 combines with J gene TRBJ1-3; D possibly corresponds to TRBD1 (6 bases). There are 14 residues in the CDR3. V dropped 8 bases and J dropped 2 bases, with 13 bases sitting between them. In DNA form, the CDR3 reads TGTGCCAGCGAGTTCGGGGGGCCTGGAAACACCATATATTTT. This gives the protein CASEFGGPGNTIYF.

This clonotype has at least ten counts. The CDR3 sequence is CASSLAHFQETQYF. The DNA of the CDR3 is TGCGCCAGCAGCTTGGCCCACTTTCAAGAGACCCAGTACTTC. The chain links TRBV5-1 to TRBJ2-5; D remains unclear. CDR3 size: 14 residues. Trimming cost V 0 bases and J 2 bases, with 8 bases left between them. CDR1 is SGHRS, CDR2 YFSETQ, per germline.

This clonotype was found many times. The J gene is TRBJ2-3, the V gene TRBV3-1; 10 bases line up with TRBD2. Germline V gene data show CDR1 as LGHDT and CDR2 as YNNKEL (reference sequence). With V trimmed by 3 bases and J by 5 bases, 8 bases remained unmatched. This CDR3 is 16 amino acids long. Here the CDR3 reads CASSQSSGSSQDTQYF. CDR3 nucleotides: TGTGCCAGCAGCCAGTCTAGCGGGAGTTCACAAGATACGCAGTATTTT.

This clonotype appeared many times. The V and J genes are TRBV7-9 and TRBJ2-6, with D possibly matching TRBD2 (5 bases). CDR1 and CDR2 (germline): SEHNR, FQNEAQ (reference sequence). Between the trimmed V and J ends, which lost 2 bases and 6 bases, there was a span of 8 bases. CDR3 length equals 14 residues. The CDR3 coding sequence is TGTGCCAGCAGCTTATCGGACTCGGCCAACGTCCTGACTTTC. Encoded protein: CASSLSDSANVLTF.

This clonotype was recorded many times. The chain couples TRBV28 to TRBJ2-5; either TRBD1 or TRBD2 may supply D (6 bases each). CDR3 length: 15 amino acids. V lost 1 base and J lost 4, with 13 bases in between. Germline V gives CDR1 MDHEN, CDR2 SYDVKM. CDR3 DNA: TGTGCCAGCAGTTTATTGCCCGGGGGCAGAGAGACCCAGTACTTC. It is translated as CASSLLPGGRETQYF.

This clonotype was detected ten times or more. This chain links TRBV27 with TRBJ2-1; perhaps TRBD1 as D (6 bases). V was clipped by 4 bases and J by 6 bases, with 10 bases between them. The CDR3 extends over 13 amino acids. In germline, CDR1 is MNHEY, CDR2 SMNVEV (reference sequence). CDR3 sequence: CASSSRGGNEQFF. CDR3 nucleotides: TGTGCCAGCAGTTCTAGAGGGGGCAATGAGCAGTTCTTC.

This clonotype was detected many times. The chain is built from TRBV29-1 and TRBJ2-5; TRBD1 aligns across 11 bases. CDR3 length equals 13 residues. Germline CDR1 is SQVTM and CDR2 is ANQGSEA. J was trimmed by 5 bases and V by 7 bases; bases with no gene match: 6. CDR3 sequence reads: CSAGQGAGETQYF. CDR3 DNA sequence: TGCAGCGCCGGACAGGGGGCAGGGGAGACCCAGTACTTC.

The gene calls are TRBV3-1 and TRBJ2-7; 8 nucleotides align to TRBD1. J lost 3 bases, V lost 4 bases, and 5 bases had no gene match. The CDR3 sequence is 14 residues long. In germline, CDR1 is LGHDT, CDR2 YNNKEL (reference sequence). DNA of the CDR3: TGTGCCAGCAGCCGGGCAGGGGGCCTCTACGAGCAGTACTTC. It yields the protein CASSRAGGLYEQYF.